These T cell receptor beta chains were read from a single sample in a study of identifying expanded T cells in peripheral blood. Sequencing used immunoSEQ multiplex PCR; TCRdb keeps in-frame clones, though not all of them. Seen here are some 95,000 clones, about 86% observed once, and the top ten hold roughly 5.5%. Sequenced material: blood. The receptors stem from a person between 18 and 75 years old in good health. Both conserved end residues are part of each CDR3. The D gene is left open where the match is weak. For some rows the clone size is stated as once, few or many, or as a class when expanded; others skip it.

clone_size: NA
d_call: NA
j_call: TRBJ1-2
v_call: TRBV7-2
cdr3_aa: CASSSAGTSLIGYTF
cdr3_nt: TGTGCCAGCAGCTCAGCCGGGACTTCCCTAATCGGCTACACCTTC

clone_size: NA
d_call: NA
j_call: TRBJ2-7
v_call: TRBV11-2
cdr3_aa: CASSPPLGGLSYEQYF
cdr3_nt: TGTGCCAGCAGCCCTCCATTGGGGGGACTCTCCTACGAGCAGTACTTC

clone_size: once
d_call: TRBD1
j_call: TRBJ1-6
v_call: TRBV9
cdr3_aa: CASSGGGSPLHF
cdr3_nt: TGTGCCAGCAGCGGAGGGGGCTCACCCCTCCACTTT

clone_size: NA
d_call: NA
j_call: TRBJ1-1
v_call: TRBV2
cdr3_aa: CASRDGETEAFF
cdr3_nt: TGTGCCAGCAGAGATGGGGAGACTGAAGCTTTCTTT

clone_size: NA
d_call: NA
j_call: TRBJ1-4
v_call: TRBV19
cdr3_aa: CASRGRGTNEKLFF
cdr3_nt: TGTGCCAGTAGAGGTCGGGGGACTAATGAAAAACTGTTTTTT

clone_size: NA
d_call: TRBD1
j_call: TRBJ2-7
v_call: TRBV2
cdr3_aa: CASTGGPYEQYF
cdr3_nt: TGTGCCAGTACAGGGGGACCCTACGAGCAGTACTTC

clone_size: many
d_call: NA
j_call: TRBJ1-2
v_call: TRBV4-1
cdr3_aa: CASSQARGPLYGYTF
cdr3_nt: TGCGCCAGCAGCCAAGCCCGGGGGCCCCTCTATGGCTACACCTTC

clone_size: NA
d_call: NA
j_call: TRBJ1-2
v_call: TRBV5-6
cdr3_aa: CASSWDQKGGYTF
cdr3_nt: TGTGCCAGCAGCTGGGACCAGAAGGGTGGCTACACCTTC

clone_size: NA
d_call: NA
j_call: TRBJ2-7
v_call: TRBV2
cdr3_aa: CASSQQGTYEQYF
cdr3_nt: TGTGCCAGCTCGCAACAGGGAACCTACGAGCAGTACTTC

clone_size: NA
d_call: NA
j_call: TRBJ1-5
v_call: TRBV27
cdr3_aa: CASSWGGSQPQHF
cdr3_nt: TGTGCCAGCAGTTGGGGGGGTAGTCAGCCCCAGCATTTT

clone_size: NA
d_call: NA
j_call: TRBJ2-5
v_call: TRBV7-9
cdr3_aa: CASSFDWETQYF
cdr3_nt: TGTGCCAGCAGCTTTGATTGGGAGACCCAGTACTTC

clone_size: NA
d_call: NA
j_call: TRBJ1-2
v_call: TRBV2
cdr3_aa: CASTLIYGYTF
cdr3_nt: TGTGCCAGCACCCTGATCTATGGCTACACCTTC

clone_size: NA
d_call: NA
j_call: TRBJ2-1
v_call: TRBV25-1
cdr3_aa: CASSASSLSYNEQFF
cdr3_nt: TGTGCCAGCAGTGCGTCTTCCCTCTCCTACAATGAGCAGTTCTTC

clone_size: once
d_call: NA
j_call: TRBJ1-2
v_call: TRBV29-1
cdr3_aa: CSALTNQAGNGYTF
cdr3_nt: TGCAGCGCGCTTACTAATCAGGCAGGCAATGGCTACACCTTC

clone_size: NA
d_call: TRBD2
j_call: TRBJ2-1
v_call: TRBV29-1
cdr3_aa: CSVSDPRLAGARNEQFF
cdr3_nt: TGCAGCGTCTCCGATCCCCGACTAGCGGGGGCCCGCAATGAGCAGTTCTTC

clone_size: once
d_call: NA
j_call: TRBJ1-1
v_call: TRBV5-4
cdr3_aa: CASSHWTENTEAFF
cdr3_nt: TGTGCCAGCAGCCACTGGACAGAAAACACTGAAGCTTTCTTT

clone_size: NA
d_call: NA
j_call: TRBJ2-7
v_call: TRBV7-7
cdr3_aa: CASSPDGYEQYF
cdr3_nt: TGTGCCAGCAGCCCGGACGGTTACGAGCAGTACTTC

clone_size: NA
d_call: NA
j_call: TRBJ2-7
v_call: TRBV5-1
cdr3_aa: CASTSQRLVEEQYF
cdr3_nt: TGCGCCAGCACCTCCCAGCGCCTGGTGGAAGAGCAGTACTTC

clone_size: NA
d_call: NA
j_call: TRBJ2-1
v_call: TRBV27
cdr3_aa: CASSWTESSYNEQFF
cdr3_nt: TGTGCCAGCAGCTGGACTGAGAGCTCCTACAATGAGCAGTTCTTC

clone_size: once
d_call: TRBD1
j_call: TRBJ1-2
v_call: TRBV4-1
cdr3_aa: CASSRRLGTGVHGYTF
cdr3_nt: TGCGCCAGCAGCCGACGCCTCGGGACAGGGGTCCATGGCTACACCTTC

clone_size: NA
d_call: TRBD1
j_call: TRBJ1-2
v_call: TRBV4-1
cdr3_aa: CASSQDPRQGVSGYTF
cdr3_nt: TGCGCCAGCAGCCAAGATCCCCGACAGGGAGTAAGTGGCTACACCTTC

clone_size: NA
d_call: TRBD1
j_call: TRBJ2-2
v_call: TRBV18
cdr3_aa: CASATGYTGELFF
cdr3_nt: TGTGCCAGCGCGACAGGGTACACCGGGGAGCTGTTTTTT

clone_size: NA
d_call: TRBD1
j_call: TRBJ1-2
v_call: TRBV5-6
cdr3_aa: CASSRTGMYGYTF
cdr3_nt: TGTGCCAGCAGCCGGACAGGGATGTATGGCTACACCTTC

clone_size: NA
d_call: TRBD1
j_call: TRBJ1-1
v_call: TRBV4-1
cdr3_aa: CASSRSRDRDLTEAFF
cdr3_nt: TGCGCCAGCAGCCGCAGTCGGGACAGGGATCTCACTGAAGCTTTCTTT

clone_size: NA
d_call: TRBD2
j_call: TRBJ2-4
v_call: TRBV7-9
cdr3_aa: CASSRSGGPFQYF
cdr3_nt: TGTGCCAGCAGTCGGAGCGGGGGACCCTTTCAGTACTTC

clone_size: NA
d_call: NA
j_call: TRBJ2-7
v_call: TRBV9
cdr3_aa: CASSVDSTYEQYF
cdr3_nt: TGTGCCAGCAGCGTAGATTCTACTTACGAGCAGTACTTC

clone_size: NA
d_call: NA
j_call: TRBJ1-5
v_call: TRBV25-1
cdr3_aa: CASSASGVRGNQPQHF
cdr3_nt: TGTGCCAGCAGTGCCTCAGGAGTCAGGGGCAATCAGCCCCAGCATTTT

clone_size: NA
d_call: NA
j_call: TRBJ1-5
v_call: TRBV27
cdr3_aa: CASSLSGQLNQPQHF
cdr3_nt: TGTGCCAGCAGTTTATCGGGCCAGCTAAATCAGCCCCAGCATTTT

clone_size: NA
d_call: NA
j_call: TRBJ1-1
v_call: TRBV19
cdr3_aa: CASSIGGSEAFF
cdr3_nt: TGTGCCAGTAGTATAGGGGGGTCTGAAGCTTTCTTT

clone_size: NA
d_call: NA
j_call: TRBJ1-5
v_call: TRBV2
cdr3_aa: CASSTTAIGNQPQHF
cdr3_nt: TGTGCCAGCAGTACGACAGCTATAGGCAATCAGCCCCAGCATTTT

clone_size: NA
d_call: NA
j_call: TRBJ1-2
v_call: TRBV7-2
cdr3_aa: CASSLGGGQGYGYTF
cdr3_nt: TGTGCCAGCAGCTTAGGAGGGGGGCAGGGCTATGGCTACACCTTC